A single sample gave rise to the 26 T cell receptor beta chains below, sequenced in a study of post-analysis software for immune sequencing data. Study results and limitations: When patients were compared with controls, 4 or 5 TRBV segments were more frequent, TRBV5-6, TRBV5-1 and TRBV20-1 among them.

Their specific antigens are unknown. cDNA libraries of TCR beta carried unique molecular identifiers. TCRdb reanalysed the PCR reads using MiXCR and keeps one entry per CDR3 protein. The data show approximately 730,000 distinct CDR3 sequences, approximately 30% seen once. Source material: blood. The source of these receptors is a girl between 5 and 17 years old with multiple sclerosis.

This clonotype was counted only a few times. The V and J genes are TRBV5-6 and TRBJ1-1; 9 positions match TRBD1. The germline CDR1 and CDR2 sequences are SGHDT and YYEEEE. V was clipped by 4 bases and J by 4 bases; unmatched bases: 8. This CDR3 is 15 amino acids long. The CDR3 loop is CASSPGQGRGTEAFF. For the CDR3, the DNA is TGTGCCAGCAGCCCGGGACAGGGAAGAGGCACTGAAGCTTTCTTT.

The gene calls are TRBV20-1 and TRBJ2-5; possibly TRBD1 or TRBD2 for D (6 bases each). The J call may be wrong; the DNA end is better matched by TRBJ2-7. CDR3 length: 15 amino acids. Germline V CDR1 and CDR2: DFQATT, SNEGSKA (reference sequence). CDR3: CSARDVGGMDDEQYF. The CDR3 nucleotides are TGCAGTGCTAGAGATGTGGGGGGCATGGACGACGAGCAGTACTTC.

About this clonotype itself: Germline is not matched at one junction end, which may reflect a read error. The rearrangement joins TRBV20-1 to TRBJ1-5; D might be TRBD1 (5 bases). In germline, CDR1 is DFQATT, CDR2 SNEGSKA (reference sequence). CDR3 length equals 13 residues. The chain's CDR3 is CSAGGKGNQSQHF. For the CDR3, the DNA is TGTAGTGCTGGGGGGAAGGGCAATCAGTCCCAGCATTTT.

For this clonotype: Sequence at one end of the junction differs from germline and may be a read error. The chain has TRBV6-2 or TRBV6-3 and TRBJ1-2; D gene ambiguous. The CDR3 has 17 amino acids. From germline, CDR1 is MNHEY and CDR2 SVGEGT. The CDR3 spells CANSPSRSGPRNYGYTF. DNA for the CDR3: TGTGCCAACAGTCCCTCCCGCTCTGGACCGCGTAACTATGGCTACACCTTC.

V and J are TRBV5-4 and TRBJ2-7, with 10 bases that match TRBD1. V trimming: 2 bases; J trimming: 3 bases; junction bases outside the gene matches: 8. Germline assignment: CDR1 SGHNT and CDR2 YYREEE (reference sequence). This CDR3 is built from 16 residues. The CDR3 reads CASSLPGTGVLYEQYF. For the CDR3, the DNA is TGTGCCAGCAGCTTACCCGGGACAGGGGTCCTCTACGAGCAGTACTTC.

This sequence joins TRBV20-1 and TRBJ2-2; a possible D gene is TRBD2 (6 bases). The CDR3 is 13 amino acids. The germline V gene encodes CDR1 DFQATT and CDR2 SNEGSKA (reference sequence). Trimming took off 3 bases at V and 8 bases at J, with 13 bases between the two ends. For the CDR3, the DNA is TGCAGTGCTAGCGGAGCGGGTGGAGGGGAGCTGTTTTTT. As protein: CSASGAGGGELFF.

V gene TRBV4-1 combines with J gene TRBJ2-1, with a weak D call TRBD1 (5 bases). The CDR3 length is 13 residues. Germline lookup yields CDR1 MGHRA and CDR2 YSYEKL. The V gene lost 4 bases and the J gene lost 6 bases, with 10 bases spanning the gap. The CDR3 sequence: CASSPGHSNEQFF. The DNA for the CDR3 is TGCGCCAGCAGCCCAGGACACAGCAATGAGCAGTTCTTC.

CDR3 DNA: TGCAGTGCTAGATCCCAGGGAGGTCGCAATCAGCCCCAGCATTTT. Translating gives CSARSQGGRNQPQHF. The chain employs TRBV20-1 and TRBJ1-5, with D possibly being TRBD1 (5 bases). Germline V CDR1 and CDR2: DFQATT, SNEGSKA (reference sequence). The CDR3 is made up of 15 amino acids. V was trimmed by 2 bases and J by 2 bases, leaving 13 bases between them.

Here the CDR3 DNA reads TGTGCCAGCAGTTTACCCCTTGGTAGGACTACAGATACGCAGTATTTT. As protein: CASSLPLGRTTDTQYF. The gene calls are TRBV28 and TRBJ2-3; a possible D gene is TRBD2 (5 bases). V was clipped by 2 bases and J by 3 bases, with 15 bases between them. The germline V gene encodes CDR1 MDHEN and CDR2 SYDVKM. CDR3 length: 16 residues.

Details on this clonotype: A much bigger clone sits one base away, suggesting this may be a read error. The gene calls are TRBV10-3 and TRBJ2-3; TRBD2 agrees at 9 bases. The CDR3 has 14 residues. Germline V gene data show CDR1 as ENHRY and CDR2 as SYGVKD. DNA for the CDR3: TGTGCCATCCAGACTAGCGGAGGCCCAGATTCGCAGTATTTT. Translation gives CAIQTSGGPDSQYF.

This clonotype was counted ten times or more. V and J are TRBV7-2 and TRBJ2-1; D remains ambiguous. CDR3 length: 15 residues. The germline V gene encodes CDR1 SGHTA and CDR2 FQGNSA. V dropped 1 base and J dropped 4 bases, with 11 bases sitting between them. For the CDR3, the DNA is TGTGCCAGCAGCTTAGAGAGTTACGGATACAATGAGCAGTTCTTC. Translation: CASSLESYGYNEQFF.

This clonotype was detected a few times. The CDR3 DNA reads TGTGCCACCAGCAGAGATTCAGGACAGGGGATCAATGAGCAGTTCTTC. Translation gives CATSRDSGQGINEQFF. The chain is built from TRBV15 and TRBJ2-1; TRBD1 matches 9 bases. CDR3 length: 16 amino acids. J lost 6 bases, V lost 0 bases, and 6 bases had no gene match. Germline V gene sequence: CDR1 LNHNV, CDR2 YYDKDF (reference sequence).

This clonotype was observed a few times. The J gene is TRBJ2-1, the V gene TRBV12-3 or TRBV12-4; maybe TRBD1 (7 bases). The CDR3 length is 15 residues. Deletions cut 0 bases from V and 9 bases from J, with 15 bases between. The DNA for the CDR3 is TGTGCCAGCAGTTTAGCGCGGCAGGGGGGAAGTGAGCAGTTCTTC. Residues: CASSLARQGGSEQFF.

The V and J genes are TRBV29-1 and TRBJ2-5; 8 bases match TRBD1. CDR3 length equals 13 residues. The trim removed 7 bases at V and 5 bases at J, leaving 9 bases unmatched. The germline CDR1 and CDR2 sequences are SQVTM and ANQGSEA. The CDR3 protein is CSAYRGVGETQYF. The CDR3 bases are TGCAGCGCCTACAGGGGGGTAGGGGAGACCCAGTACTTC.

DNA for the CDR3: TGTGCCAGCAGTTTTGGGCCCCAGGACAGCGAGATCCAAGAGACCCAGTACTTC. Protein sequence: CASSFGPQDSEIQETQYF. The genes are TRBV28 and TRBJ2-5; a possible D gene is TRBD1 (6 bases). V lost 3 bases, J lost 1 base, and 21 bases lay in between. Germline V gene data show CDR1 as MDHEN and CDR2 as SYDVKM. CDR3 length: 18 amino acids.

The chain joins TRBV20-1 to TRBJ2-1, with 9 bases lining up with TRBD1. J gave up 5 bases and V 6 bases, and 11 bases lay outside the gene matches. This CDR3 contains 15 residues. Germline V gene lookup returns CDR1 DFQATT and CDR2 SNEGSKA (reference sequence). This CDR3 reads CSAHLGQGVDNEQFF. The DNA of the CDR3 is TGCAGTGCCCACTTGGGACAGGGTGTAGACAATGAGCAGTTCTTC.

This clonotype was picked up a small number of times. This chain connects TRBV7-8 to TRBJ1-6; D is unresolved. Germline V CDR1 and CDR2: SGHVS, FQNEAQ. This CDR3 spans 14 amino acids. V shed 1 base and J shed 10 bases, with 11 bases lying between them. For the CDR3, the DNA is TGTGCCAGCAGCTTAGTTCTGCAGAGGTCACCCCTCCACTTT. Its protein product is CASSLVLQRSPLHF.

This clonotype has a single count. This sequence joins TRBV5-5 and TRBJ1-1, with no clear D. This CDR3 has 12 residues. Trimming removed 0 bases at V and 5 bases at J, with 5 bases between. CDR1 SGHKS and CDR2 YYEKEE come from the germline V gene (reference sequence). The CDR3 nucleotides are TGTGCCAGCAGCTTGGCAGAGACTGAAGCTTTCTTT. Translated, it gives CASSLAETEAFF.

V gene TRBV10-2 combines with J gene TRBJ2-4, with TRBD2 matching over 10 bases. Germline V gene lookup returns CDR1 WSHSY and CDR2 SAAADI. The CDR3 contains 15 residues. With V trimmed by 6 bases and J by 13 bases, 15 bases remained unmatched. DNA for the CDR3: TGCGCCAGCAGGGAAACTAGCGGGATATACAATGAGCAGTACTTC. The encoded protein is CASRETSGIYNEQYF.

The chain links TRBV20-1 to TRBJ2-5; maybe TRBD2 (6 bases). Germline CDR1 reads DFQATT; CDR2 reads SNEGSKA (reference sequence). The CDR3 covers 13 residues. V was cut by 3 bases and J by 9 bases, with 17 bases left in between. This CDR3 is CSASLAAGEAQYF. CDR3 in DNA: TGCAGTGCTAGTCTCGCCGCCGGGGAGGCCCAGTACTTC.

This clonotype showed up many times. Written as DNA, the CDR3 is TGTGCCAGCAGTTTCCCTTCCCCACGGGAGACCCAGTACTTC. Protein product: CASSFPSPRETQYF. V gene TRBV12-3 or TRBV12-4 combines with J gene TRBJ2-5; D is uncertain. CDR3 size: 14 residues. The ends were cut back, 3 bases at V and 5 bases at J, with 13 bases in the middle.

This rearrangement joins TRBV5-1 to TRBJ2-1, with D perhaps TRBD2 (6 bases). The CDR3 consists of 14 residues. Germline V gene data show CDR1 as SGHRS and CDR2 as YFSETQ. V dropped 3 bases and J dropped 5 bases, with 12 bases sitting between them. The CDR3 is CASSWRGFNNEQFF. The CDR3 region has the DNA TGCGCCAGCAGCTGGCGGGGCTTTAACAATGAGCAGTTCTTC. The full variable domain, completed using reference TRBV5-1 and TRBJ2-1, is KAGVTQTPRYLIKTRGQQVTLSCSPISGHRSVSWYQQTPGQGLQFLFEYFSETQRNKGNFPGRFSGRQFSNSRSEMNVSTLELGDSALYLCASSWRGFNNEQFFGPGTRLTVL.

The V gene is TRBV5-6, the J gene TRBJ2-3; D ambiguous. The V gene's germline CDR1 is SGHDT and CDR2 YYEEEE. This CDR3 is built from 13 residues. Trimming removed 0 bases from V and 7 bases from J, with 9 bases in between. In nucleotides, the CDR3 is TGTGCCAGCAGCTTGGAGGCAGGTTATACGCAGTATTTT. It is translated as CASSLEAGYTQYF.

Concerning this clonotype: Given a much more abundant clone one base away, this may be a read error. This chain uses TRBV29-1 with TRBJ2-1; perhaps D is TRBD1 or TRBD2 (5 bases each). Germline V gene lookup returns CDR1 SQVTM and CDR2 ANQGSEA. The CDR3 sequence is 18 residues long. The CDR3 sequence: CSATSGTQGRGSHNEQFF. The CDR3 DNA sequence: TGCAGCGCTACATCCGGGACCCAGGGTCGGGGCTCCCACAATGAGCAGTTCTTC.

This clonotype was counted between two and nine times. V is TRBV5-6 and J is TRBJ2-1; D gene unclear. Germline values: CDR1 SGHDT, CDR2 YYEEEE. The CDR3 contains 13 residues. V was shortened by 6 bases and J by 6 bases, with 13 bases between the two germline ends. CDR3 loop: CASTPAAVNEQFF. CDR3 nucleotides: TGTGCCAGCACCCCGGCGGCGGTCAATGAGCAGTTCTTC. The entire variable domain, with the rest obtained from reference TRBV5-6 and TRBJ2-1, is as follows: DAGVTQSPTHLIKTRGQQVTLRCSPKSGHDTVSWYQQALGQGPQFIFQYYEEEERQRGNFPDRFSGHQFPNYSSELNVNALLLGDSALYLCASTPAAVNEQFFGPGTRLTVL.

V usage is TRBV3-1 and J usage is TRBJ1-1; D gene ambiguous. Looked up from germline, CDR1 is LGHDT and CDR2 is YNNKEL (reference sequence). Trimming shortened V by 2 bases and J by 1 base, and 5 bases separated the two germline ends. The CDR3 consists of 13 residues. CDR3 loop: CASSQLRNTEAFF. The CDR3 nucleotides read TGTGCCAGCAGCCAACTTCGGAACACTGAAGCTTTCTTT.